This TCR beta chain was documented in a study of neurological immune-mediated disorders. Source material was 2 million unsorted PBMCs, stored at -80 °C in RNAlater. With 10-nucleotide random UMIs, 5'RACE was used to make the cDNA. One entry per CDR3 protein results from TCRdb running MiXCR on the 5' RACE reads. The sample shows approximately 50,000 distinct CDR3 sequences, approximately 3.3% of them seen only once. This clonotype was counted many times. Its target is unknown. Study results and limitations: HTLV-1-associated myelopathy displayed the greatest TCR clonal expansion, and multiple sclerosis exhibited the smallest, lower than that of healthy controls. No sharing of CDR3 amino acid sequences was observed among expanded clones across subjects, suggesting private repertoires in all groups.

This CDR3 is 14 amino acids long. CDR1 SGHRS and CDR2 YFSETQ come from the germline V gene. The V and J ends lost 0 bases and 4 bases respectively, with 9 bases between them. V and J are TRBV5-1 and TRBJ2-3; D unclear. This TCR came from a man aged 40-55 years with multiple sclerosis. Sequencing used PBMCs. The chain's CDR3 is CASSLGGGPDTQYF. Written as DNA, the CDR3 is TGCGCCAGCAGCTTGGGAGGCGGCCCAGATACGCAGTATTTT.